Given below is one TCR beta chain in context. The data belong to a study of shared clonotypes between healthy human individuals. Repertoires were generated with immunoSEQ multiplex PCR, while TCRdb's copy carries only in-frame clones and drops some. Among a few hundred thousand clones, more than 95% were seen once, and the ten largest hold 0.057%. Germline V gene sequence: CDR1 SGHRS, CDR2 YFSETQ. There are 17 residues in the CDR3. The rearrangement links TRBV5-1 to TRBJ2-5; D may be TRBD1 or TRBD2 (6 bases each). The closer fit of TRBJ2-7 to the DNA end suggests the J call may be wrong. Source material: naive CD4+ T cells sorted from blood. As for subset: CD45RA+ positively selected. The source is a woman aged 30 to 39 in good health. CDR3 in DNA: TGCGCCAGCAGCTTGTTCCCACGCTGGGGGGCCTCCTACGAGCAGTACTTC. Its protein is CASSLFPRWGASYEQYF.